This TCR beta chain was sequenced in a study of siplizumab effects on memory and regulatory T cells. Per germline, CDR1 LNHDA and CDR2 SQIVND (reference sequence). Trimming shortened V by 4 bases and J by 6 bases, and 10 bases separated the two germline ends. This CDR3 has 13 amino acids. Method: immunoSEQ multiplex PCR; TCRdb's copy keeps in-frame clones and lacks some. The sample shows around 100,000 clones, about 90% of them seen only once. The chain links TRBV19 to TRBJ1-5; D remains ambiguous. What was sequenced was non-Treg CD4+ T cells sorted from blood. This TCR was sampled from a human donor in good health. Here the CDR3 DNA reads TGTGCCAGTAGTAGTGTACGGGTTCAGCCCCAGCATTTT. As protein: CASSSVRVQPQHF.